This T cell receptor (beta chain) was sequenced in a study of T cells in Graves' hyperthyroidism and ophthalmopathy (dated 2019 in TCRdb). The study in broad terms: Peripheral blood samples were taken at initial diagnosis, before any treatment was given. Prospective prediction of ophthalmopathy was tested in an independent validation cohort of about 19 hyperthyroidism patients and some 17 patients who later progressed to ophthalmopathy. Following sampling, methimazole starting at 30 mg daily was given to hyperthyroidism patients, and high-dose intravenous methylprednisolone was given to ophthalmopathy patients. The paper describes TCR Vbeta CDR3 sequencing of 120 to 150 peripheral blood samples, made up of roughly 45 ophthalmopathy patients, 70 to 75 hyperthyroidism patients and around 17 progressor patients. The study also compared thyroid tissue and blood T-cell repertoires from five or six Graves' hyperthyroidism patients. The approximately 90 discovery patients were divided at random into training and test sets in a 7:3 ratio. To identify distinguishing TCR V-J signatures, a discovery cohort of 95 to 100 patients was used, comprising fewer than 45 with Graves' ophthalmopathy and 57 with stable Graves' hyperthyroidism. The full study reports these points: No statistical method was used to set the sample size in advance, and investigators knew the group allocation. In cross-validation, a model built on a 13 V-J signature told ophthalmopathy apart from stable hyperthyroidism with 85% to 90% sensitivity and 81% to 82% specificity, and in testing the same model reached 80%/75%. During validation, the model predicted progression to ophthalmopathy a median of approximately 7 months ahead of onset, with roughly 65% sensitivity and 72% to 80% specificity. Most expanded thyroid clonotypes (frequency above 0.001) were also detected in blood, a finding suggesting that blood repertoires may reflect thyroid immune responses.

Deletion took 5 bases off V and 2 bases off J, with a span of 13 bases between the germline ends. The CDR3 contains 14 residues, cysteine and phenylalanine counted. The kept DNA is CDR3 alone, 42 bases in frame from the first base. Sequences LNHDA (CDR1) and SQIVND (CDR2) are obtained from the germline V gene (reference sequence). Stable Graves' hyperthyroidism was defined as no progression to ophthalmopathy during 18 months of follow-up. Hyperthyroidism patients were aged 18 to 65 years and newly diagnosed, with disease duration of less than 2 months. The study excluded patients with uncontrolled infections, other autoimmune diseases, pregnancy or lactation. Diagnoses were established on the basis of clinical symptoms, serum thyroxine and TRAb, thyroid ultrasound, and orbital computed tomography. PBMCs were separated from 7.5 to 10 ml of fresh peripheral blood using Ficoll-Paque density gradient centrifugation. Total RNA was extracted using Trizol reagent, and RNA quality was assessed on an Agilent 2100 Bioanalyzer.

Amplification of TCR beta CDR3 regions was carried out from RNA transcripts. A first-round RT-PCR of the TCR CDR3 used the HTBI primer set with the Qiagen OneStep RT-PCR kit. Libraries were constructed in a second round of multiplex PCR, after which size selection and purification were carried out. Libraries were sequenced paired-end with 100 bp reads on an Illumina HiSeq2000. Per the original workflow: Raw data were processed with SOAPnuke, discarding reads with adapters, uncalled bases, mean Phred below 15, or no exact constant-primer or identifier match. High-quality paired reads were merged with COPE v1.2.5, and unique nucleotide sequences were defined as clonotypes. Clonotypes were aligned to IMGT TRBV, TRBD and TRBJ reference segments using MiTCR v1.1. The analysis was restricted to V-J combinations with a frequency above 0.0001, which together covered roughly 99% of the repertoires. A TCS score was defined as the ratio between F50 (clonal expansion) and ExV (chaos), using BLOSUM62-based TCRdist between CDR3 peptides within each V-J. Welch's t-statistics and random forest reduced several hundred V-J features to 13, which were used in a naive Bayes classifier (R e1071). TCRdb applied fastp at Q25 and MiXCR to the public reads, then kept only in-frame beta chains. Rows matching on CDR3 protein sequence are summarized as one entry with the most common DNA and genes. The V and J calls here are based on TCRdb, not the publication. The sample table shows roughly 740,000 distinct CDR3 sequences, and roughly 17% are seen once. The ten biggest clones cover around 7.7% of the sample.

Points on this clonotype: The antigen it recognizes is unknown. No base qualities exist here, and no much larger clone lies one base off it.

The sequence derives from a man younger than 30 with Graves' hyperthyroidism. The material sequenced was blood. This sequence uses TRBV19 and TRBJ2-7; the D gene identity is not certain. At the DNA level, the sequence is TGTGCCAGTAGTCCAGGACGGAGTACCTACGAGCAGTACTTC. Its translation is CASSPGRSTYEQYF.